The rows below give T cell receptor beta chains drawn from one sample of a study of blood T cell repertoires in COVID-19. The assay was immunoSEQ multiplex PCR, and TCRdb's table has in-frame clones only and misses some. The table has 200,000 to 250,000 clones, approximately 78% seen once. Material: peripheral blood. These receptors all come from a woman in her seventies with COVID-19, enrolled during active disease. The CDR3 runs from the conserved cysteine through the conserved F or W. The D gene is left open where the match is weak. Rows may omit the clone size; those that give it use once, few, many or a size class.

size,D,J,V,DNA,CDR3
-,TRBD2,TRBJ2-1,TRBV6-2/TRBV6-3,TGTGCCAGCAACCCCCGCACTAGCGGGACCTATGAGCAGTTCTTC,CASNPRTSGTYEQFF
-,TRBD1,TRBJ1-1,TRBV28,TGTGCCAGCAGCCATAGGACAGGGCCCTTGAACACTGAAGCTTTCTTT,CASSHRTGPLNTEAFF
-,-,TRBJ2-1,TRBV5-6,TGTGCCAGCAGCTTGGGGGTCGACCGCGAGGTTGAGCAGTTCTTC,CASSLGVDREVEQFF
-,TRBD2,TRBJ2-1,TRBV28,TGTGCCAGCAGTTTGCCTAGCGGGGTCTACAATGAGCAGTTCTTC,CASSLPSGVYNEQFF
few,-,TRBJ2-1,TRBV29-1,TGCAGCGGGTATAGGGGTAGTGAGCAGTTCTTC,CSGYRGSEQFF
-,TRBD2,TRBJ2-3,TRBV14,TGTGCCAGCAGCCGACAGGGACTAGCGGGAGATACGCAGTATTTT,CASSRQGLAGDTQYF
-,-,TRBJ1-4,TRBV5-1,TGCGCCAGCAGCTTGGCAGGGCAGGGAGAAAAACTGTTTTTT,CASSLAGQGEKLFF
-,-,TRBJ2-5,TRBV9,TGTGCCAGCAGCGTGGCTGGGATGGCGGGACAAGAGACCCAGTACTTC,CASSVAGMAGQETQYF
once,TRBD1,TRBJ1-5,TRBV10-3,TGTGCCATCAGTTTAGGGGGCCGGAATCAGCCCCAGCATTTT,CAISLGGRNQPQHF
-,TRBD1,TRBJ2-6,TRBV27,TGTGCCAGCAGTTTCCTCGGGACAGGCTCTGGGGCCAACGTCCTGACTTTC,CASSFLGTGSGANVLTF
once,-,TRBJ2-7,TRBV3-1/TRBV3-2,TGTGCCAGCAGCCAAGAATTATGGGGCCCAGTGGGTGAGCAGTACTTC,CASSQELWGPVGEQYF
-,-,TRBJ2-7,TRBV6-5,TGTGCCAGCAGTTACGACAGGTTAACCTACGAGCAGTACTTC,CASSYDRLTYEQYF
-,TRBD2,TRBJ2-7,TRBV9,TGTGCCAGCAGCGTAGGAGGGACTAGCGGGAGGTACGAGCAGTACTTC,CASSVGGTSGRYEQYF
-,TRBD1,TRBJ1-2,TRBV19,TGTGCCAGTAGTATGACAGGGACCGGCTGGACCTATGGCTACACCTTC,CASSMTGTGWTYGYTF
-,-,TRBJ1-5,TRBV12-3/TRBV12-4,TGTGCCAGCAGCGAACAGTTAGGCCAGCCCCAGCATTTT,CASSEQLGQPQHF
-,TRBD2,TRBJ2-7,TRBV7-8,TGTGCCAGCAGCCGAGGGCTAGCGGACTTTTACGAGCAGTACTTC,CASSRGLADFYEQYF
-,-,TRBJ2-5,TRBV18,TGTGCCAGCTCAGCGGGATGGGGAGAGACCCAGTACTTC,CASSAGWGETQYF
-,TRBD2,TRBJ2-1,TRBV5-4,TGTGCCAGCAGCTTGGGTGGGACTAGCGGGAGAGGTGAGCAGTTCTTC,CASSLGGTSGRGEQFF
-,-,TRBJ1-5,TRBV6-2/TRBV6-3,TGTGCCAGCAGTTTAGCCGGGATCAATCAGCCCCAGCATTTT,CASSLAGINQPQHF
-,-,TRBJ2-5,TRBV11-2,TGTGCCAGCAGCTTAACTAGTCCAGAGACCCAGTACTTC,CASSLTSPETQYF
-,TRBD1,TRBJ2-6,TRBV9,TGTGCCAGCAGCGGAGGACAGGGTTTAGGACTCTCGGGGGCCAACGTCCTGACTTTC,CASSGGQGLGLSGANVLTF
once,-,TRBJ2-7,TRBV2,TGTGCCAGCAGTCGTGTCCCTGACGGGGCCTACGAGCAGTACTTC,CASSRVPDGAYEQYF
-,-,TRBJ2-7,TRBV6-1,TGTGCCAGCAGTGAAGGTTGGCCGGGGGATATCTACGAGCAGTACTTC,CASSEGWPGDIYEQYF
-,-,TRBJ1-1,TRBV12-3/TRBV12-4,TGTGCCAGCAGTTTGACTGGCGCTGAAGCTTTCTTT,CASSLTGAEAFF
few,-,TRBJ1-1,TRBV28,TGTGCCAGCAGTTTTTTGTGGGCCACTGAAGCTTTCTTT,CASSFLWATEAFF
-,TRBD1,TRBJ2-7,TRBV28,TGTGCCAGCAAGTTTATTCCACAGGGGAAGCAGTACTTC,CASKFIPQGKQYF
-,TRBD1,TRBJ1-1,TRBV27,TGTGCGACAGGGTGGGGATCAGGGACTGAAGCTTTCTTT,CATGWGSGTEAFF
-,-,TRBJ1-1,TRBV5-1,TGCGCCAGCAGCTTGGAAGGCGGGTACACTGAAGCTTTCTTT,CASSLEGGYTEAFF
-,TRBD2,TRBJ2-1,TRBV3-1/TRBV3-2,TGTGCCAGCAGCCAAGATGCAGCGGGATTGAAGGTCAATGAGCAGTTCTTC,CASSQDAAGLKVNEQFF
-,-,TRBJ2-6,TRBV6-6,TGTGCCAGCAGGGCTACCACAGGCGTCCTGACTTTC,CASRATTGVLTF
-,-,TRBJ1-2,TRBV9,TGTGCCAGCAGCGTAGTAGAGGGGGATGGCTACACCTTC,CASSVVEGDGYTF
-,TRBD1,TRBJ1-4,TRBV5-1,TGCGCCAGCAGCTTAATTGGACAGGCTAATGAAAAACTGTTTTTT,CASSLIGQANEKLFF
-,TRBD1,TRBJ2-1,TRBV18,TGTGCCAGCTCACCGGGACAGGGGACCTACAATGAGCAGTTCTTC,CASSPGQGTYNEQFF
few,-,TRBJ1-5,TRBV6-2/TRBV6-3,TGTGCCAGCAGTTACTGGCAAACACGCAATCAGCCCCAGCATTTT,CASSYWQTRNQPQHF
once,-,TRBJ1-3,TRBV4-1,TGCGCCAGCAGCACTCCTAGGGGGATGAACTCGGGAAACACCATATATTTT,CASSTPRGMNSGNTIYF